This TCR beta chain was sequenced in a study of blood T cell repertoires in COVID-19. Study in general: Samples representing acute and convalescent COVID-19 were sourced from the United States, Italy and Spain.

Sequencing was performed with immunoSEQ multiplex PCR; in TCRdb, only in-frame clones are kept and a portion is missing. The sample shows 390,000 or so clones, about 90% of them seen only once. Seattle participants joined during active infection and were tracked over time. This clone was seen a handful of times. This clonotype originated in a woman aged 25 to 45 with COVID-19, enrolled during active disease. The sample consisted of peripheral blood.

CDR3 sequence reads: CASSLRGNQETQYF. For the CDR3, the DNA is TGTGCCAGCAGCTTACGGGGAAACCAAGAGACCCAGTACTTC. The chain couples TRBV7-2 to TRBJ2-5; D possibly corresponds to TRBD2 (5 bases). The CDR3 runs 14 residues. Between the trimmed V and J ends, which lost 2 bases and 0 bases, there was a span of 7 bases. CDR1 is SGHTA, CDR2 FQGNSA, per germline.